This T cell receptor (beta chain) was captured by sequencing in a study of brain metastases from non-small cell lung cancer. Assay used: immunoSEQ multiplex PCR; TCRdb lists only in-frame clones, some missing. The table records a few thousand clones, roughly four fifths of them present only once. The J segment lost 6 bases and the V segment lost 3 bases, leaving 18 bases of the junction unmatched. Germline V gene data show CDR1 as KGHSH and CDR2 as LQKENI. CDR3 length: 18 residues. The receptor comes from a donor at least 40 years old with non-small cell lung cancer. Sequencing was carried out using tissue from a brain metastasis. The J gene is TRBJ1-2, the V gene TRBV18; 8 bases are a match to TRBD1. The chain's CDR3 is CASSPDWTGILFGDGYTF. CDR3 coding DNA: TGTGCCAGCTCACCGGATTGGACAGGGATCCTGTTCGGAGATGGCTACACCTTC.